This is a list of T cell receptor beta chains from one sample in a study of blood T cell repertoires in COVID-19. Generated by immunoSEQ multiplex PCR, the TCRdb table keeps only in-frame clones and is missing some. The table records around 220,000 clones, over 80% of them present only once. Sequences were obtained from peripheral blood. The receptors originated from a human donor in a cohort sampled during active COVID-19. The CDR3 runs from the conserved cysteine through the conserved F or W. D genes are given only for firm matches. Clone sizes are given selectively: once, few, many, or a class where the clone is expanded.

v_gene,j_gene,abundance,d_gene,len,CDR3nt,CDR3aa
TRBV6-5,TRBJ2-7,-,-,13,TGTGCCAGTGCGTCCGTTACCCTCGGCGAGCAGTACTTC,CASASVTLGEQYF
TRBV15,TRBJ2-7,-,TRBD2,15,TGTGCCACCAGCAGAGATAAGACTAGCGGGACCTCCAAATACTTC,CATSRDKTSGTSKYF
TRBV18,TRBJ2-1,-,-,16,TGTGCCAGCTCACCATATTTCGGCGGTACCTACAATGAGCAGTTCTTC,CASSPYFGGTYNEQFF
TRBV19,TRBJ2-2,-,TRBD2,13,TGTGCCAGTAAAGCGGGGCCGACCGGGGAGCTGTTTTTT,CASKAGPTGELFF
TRBV15,TRBJ1-1,-,TRBD1,17,TGTGCCACCAGCAGAGACTCCGGGACAGGGCGGAACACTGAAGCTTTCTTT,CATSRDSGTGRNTEAFF
TRBV29-1,TRBJ2-7,-,-,16,TGCAGCGTTATACACCCTCAAAACCTGGCTGTCCCCGAGCAGTACTTC,CSVIHPQNLAVPEQYF
TRBV7-2,TRBJ1-1,once,TRBD1,16,TGTGCCAGCAGCTTAGGGGACAGGAGACTAAACACTGAAGCTTTCTTT,CASSLGDRRLNTEAFF
TRBV24-1,TRBJ1-2,-,TRBD1,15,TGTGCCACCAGTGACCTGGGACAGGGGTTCCATGGCTACACCTTC,CATSDLGQGFHGYTF
TRBV18,TRBJ1-2,-,-,15,TGTGCCAGCTCCCCTCGGGACAACCTTAACTATGGCTACACCTTC,CASSPRDNLNYGYTF
TRBV5-6,TRBJ2-7,-,-,14,TGTGCCAGCAGCTTGTCCCTAGTTAGCTACGAGCAGTACTTC,CASSLSLVSYEQYF
TRBV9,TRBJ1-4,-,TRBD1,14,TGTGCCAGCAGCATCACAGGGGGGGATGAAAAACTGTTTTTT,CASSITGGDEKLFF
TRBV27,TRBJ2-5,-,-,15,TGTGCCAGGCCGCAGGAGGTCCCGTGCCAAGAGACCCAGTACTTC,CARPQEVPCQETQYF
TRBV5-4,TRBJ2-5,-,TRBD2,15,TGTGCCAGCAGCTTCGATGGCGGGGGGTTGGAGACCCAGTACTTC,CASSFDGGGLETQYF
TRBV27,TRBJ2-3,-,-,13,TGTGCCAGCAGTTTCCTTTCCACAGATACGCAGTATTTT,CASSFLSTDTQYF
TRBV10-3,TRBJ2-1,-,-,12,TGTGCCATCAGTGAACAGTTCAATGAGCAGTTCTTC,CAISEQFNEQFF
TRBV3-1/TRBV3-2,TRBJ2-7,-,-,13,TGTGCCAGCAGCCACTTGGCGGGCGGTGAGCAGTACTTC,CASSHLAGGEQYF
TRBV24-1,TRBJ1-2,few,-,13,TGTGCCACCAGTGACCTGACAGACTATGGCTACACCTTC,CATSDLTDYGYTF
TRBV7-2,TRBJ1-5,-,-,14,TGTGCCAGCAGCTTAGTCGGGGGGGGTCAGCCCCAGCATTTT,CASSLVGGGQPQHF
TRBV5-4,TRBJ1-2,few,-,14,TGTGCCAGCAGCTTTGGAGTAGGGGCCTATGGCTACACCTTC,CASSFGVGAYGYTF
TRBV19,TRBJ1-4,-,-,15,TGTGCCAGTAGTATAGCTGGGACAACGTATGAAAAACTGTTTTTT,CASSIAGTTYEKLFF
TRBV9,TRBJ2-1,-,-,17,TGTGCCAGCAGCGTAGGCCCCGGGAGAGGCGTGAACAATGAGCAGTTCTTC,CASSVGPGRGVNNEQFF
TRBV30,TRBJ2-7,-,-,13,TGTGCCTGGACCGCCAAGCGAGCCTACGAGCAGTACTTC,CAWTAKRAYEQYF
TRBV18,TRBJ2-7,-,-,13,TGTGCCAGCTCCCGGGACACCTCCTACGAGCAGTACTTC,CASSRDTSYEQYF
TRBV6-5,TRBJ2-7,-,TRBD1,14,TGTGCCAGCAGTTATGGTCGCAGGGGGTACGAGCAGTACTTC,CASSYGRRGYEQYF
TRBV6-5,TRBJ2-7,-,-,13,TGTGCCAGCAGTTACTCCGGCTACGGGGAGCAGTACTTC,CASSYSGYGEQYF